This T cell receptor beta chain appears in the sequencing data of a study of vaccination and CD4 T cells after COVID-19. About the research overall: Stimulation of the cells used overlapping spike peptide pools from SARS-CoV-2 and from the common cold coronaviruses HCoV-NL63, HCoV-OC43 and HCoV-229E.

Treatment specified: roughly 11-day PBMC culture with coronavirus spike peptide pools or control peptides (ViraFEST assay). Germline V gene lookup returns CDR1 LNHDA and CDR2 SQIVND (reference sequence). The CDR3 loop spans 14 amino acids. This clonotype was seen only once. What it binds is not known. The junction and the germline gene differ at one end; a read error may be behind it. Cultured CD4+ T-cell DNA underwent Oncomine TCR Beta short-read sequencing. TCRdb independently ran MiXCR on the PCR reads; one entry per CDR3 protein. Found here are roughly 15,000 distinct CDR3 sequences, about 25% of them singletons; the top ten hold 7% to 10%.

The sequence was obtained from a human donor who had recovered from COVID-19. The chain links TRBV19 to TRBJ1-2, with D perhaps TRBD1 (6 bases). Input material: CD4+ T cells from blood, cultured in vitro. This chain's CDR3 is CASSEGGRVYGYAF. DNA for the CDR3: TGTGCCAGTAGTGAAGGGGGACGAGTCTATGGCTACGCCTTC.